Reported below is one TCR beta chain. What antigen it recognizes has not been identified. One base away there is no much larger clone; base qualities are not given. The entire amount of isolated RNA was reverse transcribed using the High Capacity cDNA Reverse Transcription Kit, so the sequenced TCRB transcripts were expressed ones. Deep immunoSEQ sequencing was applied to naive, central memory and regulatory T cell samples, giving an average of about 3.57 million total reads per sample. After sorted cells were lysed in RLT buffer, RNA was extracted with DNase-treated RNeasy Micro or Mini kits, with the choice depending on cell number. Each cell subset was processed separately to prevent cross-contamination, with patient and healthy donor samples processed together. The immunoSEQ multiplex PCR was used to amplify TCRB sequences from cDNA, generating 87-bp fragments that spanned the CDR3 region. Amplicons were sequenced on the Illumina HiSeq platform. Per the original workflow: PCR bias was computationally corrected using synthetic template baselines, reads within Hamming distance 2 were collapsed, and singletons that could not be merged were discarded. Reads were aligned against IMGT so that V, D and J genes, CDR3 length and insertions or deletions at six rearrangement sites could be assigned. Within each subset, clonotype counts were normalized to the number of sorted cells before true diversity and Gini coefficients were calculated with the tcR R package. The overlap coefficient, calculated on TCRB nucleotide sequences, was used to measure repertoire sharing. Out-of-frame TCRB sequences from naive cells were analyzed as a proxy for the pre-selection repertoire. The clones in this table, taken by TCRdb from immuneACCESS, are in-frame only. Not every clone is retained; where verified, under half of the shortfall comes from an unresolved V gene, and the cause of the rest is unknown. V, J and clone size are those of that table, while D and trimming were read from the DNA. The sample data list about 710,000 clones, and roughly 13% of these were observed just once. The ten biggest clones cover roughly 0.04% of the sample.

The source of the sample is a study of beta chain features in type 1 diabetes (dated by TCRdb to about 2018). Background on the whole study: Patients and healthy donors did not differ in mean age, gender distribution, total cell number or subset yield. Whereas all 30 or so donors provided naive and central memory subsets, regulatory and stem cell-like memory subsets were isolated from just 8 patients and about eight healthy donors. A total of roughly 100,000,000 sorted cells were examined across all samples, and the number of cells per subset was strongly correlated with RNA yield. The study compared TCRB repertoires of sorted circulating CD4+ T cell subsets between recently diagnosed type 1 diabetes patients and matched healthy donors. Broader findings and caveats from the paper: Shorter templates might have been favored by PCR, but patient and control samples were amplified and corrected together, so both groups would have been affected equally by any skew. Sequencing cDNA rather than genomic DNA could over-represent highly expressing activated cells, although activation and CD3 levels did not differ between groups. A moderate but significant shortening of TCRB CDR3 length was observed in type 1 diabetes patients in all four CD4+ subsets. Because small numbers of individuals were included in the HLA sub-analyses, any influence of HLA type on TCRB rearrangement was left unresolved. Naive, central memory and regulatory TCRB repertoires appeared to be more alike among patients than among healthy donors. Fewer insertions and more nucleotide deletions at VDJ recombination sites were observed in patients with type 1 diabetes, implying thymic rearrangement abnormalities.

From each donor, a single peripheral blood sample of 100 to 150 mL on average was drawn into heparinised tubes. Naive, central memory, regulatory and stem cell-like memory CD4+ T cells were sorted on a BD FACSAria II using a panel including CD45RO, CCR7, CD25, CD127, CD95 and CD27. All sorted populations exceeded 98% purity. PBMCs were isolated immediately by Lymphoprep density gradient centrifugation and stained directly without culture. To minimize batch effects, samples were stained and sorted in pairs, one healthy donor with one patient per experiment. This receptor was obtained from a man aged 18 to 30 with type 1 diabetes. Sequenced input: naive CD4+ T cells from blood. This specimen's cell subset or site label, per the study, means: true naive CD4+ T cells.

CDR3 sequence: CASSSQGRRGYNEQFF. Read as DNA, the sequence is TGTGCCAGCAGTTCCCAGGGTCGGAGGGGTTACAATGAGCAGTTCTTC. The V and J genes are TRBV27 and TRBJ2-1; a tentative D match to TRBD2 spans 6 bases. The CDR3, from cysteine to phenylalanine, totals 16 residues. Solely the CDR3 DNA is kept, with 48 bases framed from the first base. The V end loses 4 bases and the J end loses 4 bases, and a stretch of 17 bases separates them. Based on the germline V gene (reference sequence), the CDR1 and CDR2 sequences are MNHEY and SMNVEV.